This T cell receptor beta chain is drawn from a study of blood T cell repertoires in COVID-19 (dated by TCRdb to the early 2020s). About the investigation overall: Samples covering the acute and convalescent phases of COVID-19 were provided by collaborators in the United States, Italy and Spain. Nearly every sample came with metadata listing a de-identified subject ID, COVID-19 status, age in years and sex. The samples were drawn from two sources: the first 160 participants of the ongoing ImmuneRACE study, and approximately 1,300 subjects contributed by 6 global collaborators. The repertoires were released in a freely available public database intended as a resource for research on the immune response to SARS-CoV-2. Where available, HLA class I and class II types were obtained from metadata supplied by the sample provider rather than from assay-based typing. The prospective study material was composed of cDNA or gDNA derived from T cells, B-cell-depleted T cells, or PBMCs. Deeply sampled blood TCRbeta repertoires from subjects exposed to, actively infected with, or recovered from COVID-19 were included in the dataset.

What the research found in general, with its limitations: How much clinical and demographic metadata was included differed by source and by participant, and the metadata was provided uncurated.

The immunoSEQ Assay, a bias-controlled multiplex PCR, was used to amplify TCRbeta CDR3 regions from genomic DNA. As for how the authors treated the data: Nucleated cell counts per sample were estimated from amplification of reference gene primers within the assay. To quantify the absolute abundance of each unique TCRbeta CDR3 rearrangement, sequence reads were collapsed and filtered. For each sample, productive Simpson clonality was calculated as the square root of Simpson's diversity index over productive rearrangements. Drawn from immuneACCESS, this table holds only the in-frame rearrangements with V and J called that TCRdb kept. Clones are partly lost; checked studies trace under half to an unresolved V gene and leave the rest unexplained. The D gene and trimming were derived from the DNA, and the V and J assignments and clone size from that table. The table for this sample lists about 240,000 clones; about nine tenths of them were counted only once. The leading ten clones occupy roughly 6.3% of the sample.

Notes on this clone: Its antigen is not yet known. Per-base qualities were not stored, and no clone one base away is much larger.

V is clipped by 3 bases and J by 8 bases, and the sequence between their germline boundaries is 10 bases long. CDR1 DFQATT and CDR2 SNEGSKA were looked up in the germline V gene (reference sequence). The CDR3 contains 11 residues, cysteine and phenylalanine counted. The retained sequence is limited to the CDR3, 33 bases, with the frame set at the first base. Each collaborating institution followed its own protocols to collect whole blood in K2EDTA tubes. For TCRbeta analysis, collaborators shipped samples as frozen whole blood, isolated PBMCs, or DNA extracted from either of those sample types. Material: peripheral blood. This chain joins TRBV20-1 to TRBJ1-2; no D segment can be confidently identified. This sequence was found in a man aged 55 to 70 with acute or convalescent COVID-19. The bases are TGCAGTGCTAGTCTAGTGCGCGGCTACACCTTC. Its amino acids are CSASLVRGYTF.